These 5 T cell receptor beta chains were sequenced from one sample in a study of beta chain features in type 1 diabetes. Regarding the study as a whole: A moderate, significant TCRB CDR3 shortening appeared in type 1 diabetes across four CD4+ subsets.

Expressed TCRB transcripts were sequenced because the entire RNA isolate underwent reverse transcription. Clones were read by immunoSEQ multiplex PCR, and TCRdb kept only the in-frame ones, dropping some. The sample consists of about 150,000 clones, 10% of them appearing once. These receptors have no identified antigens. Sequencing input: central memory CD4+ T cells from blood. These receptor sequences come from a man younger than 45 with type 1 diabetes.

This clone has only a few counts. The chain combines TRBV28 with TRBJ2-3, with D hard to call. V lost 5 bases and J 6 bases, leaving 9 bases between the germline ends. In germline, CDR1 is MDHEN, CDR2 SYDVKM. This CDR3 has 12 amino acids. The CDR3 bases are TGTGCCAGCAGTGTCAACTGGGATACGCAGTATTTT. Amino acids: CASSVNWDTQYF. The whole variable domain, remainder taken from reference TRBV28 and TRBJ2-3, is DVKVTQSSRYLVKRTGEKVFLECVQDMDHENMFWYRQDPGLGLRLIYFSYDVKMKEKGDIPEGYSVSREKKERFSLILESASTNQTSMYLCASSVNWDTQYFGPGTRLTVL.

This clone was counted only a few times. The chain combines TRBV15 with TRBJ2-1; 7 bases line up with TRBD2. This CDR3 comprises 16 residues. With V trimmed by 0 bases and J by 3 bases, 5 bases remained unmatched. Germline CDR1 and CDR2: LNHNV and YYDKDF (reference sequence). The CDR3 region is CATSRENGGSYNEQFF. The CDR3 coding sequence is TGTGCCACCAGCAGAGAAAACGGCGGGAGCTACAATGAGCAGTTCTTC. Full variable domain (missing parts from reference TRBV15 and TRBJ2-1): DAMVIQNPRYQVTQFGKPVTLSCSQTLNHNVMYWYQQKSSQAPKLLFHYYDKDFNNEADTPDNFQSRRPNTSFCFLDIRSPGLGDTAMYLCATSRENGGSYNEQFFGPGTRLTVL.

This clone was detected only a few times. This specimen includes other DNA sequences encoding the same CDR3. V gene TRBV5-1 combines with J gene TRBJ2-1, with D possibly being TRBD2 (5 bases). Germline V gives CDR1 SGHRS, CDR2 YFSETQ. Deletions cut 2 bases from V and 0 bases from J, with 9 bases between. This CDR3 has 15 amino acids. CDR3 coding DNA: TGCGCCAGCAGCTTCAGCGGAAGCTCCTACAATGAGCAGTTCTTC. Protein sequence: CASSFSGSSYNEQFF.

This clone was observed a few times. The chain couples TRBV27 to TRBJ2-3, with 11 bases identical to TRBD2. J lost 14 bases, V lost 4 bases, and 11 bases had no gene match. This CDR3 region has 14 residues. The germline V gene encodes CDR1 MNHEY and CDR2 SMNVEV (reference sequence). CDR3 DNA: TGTGCCAGCAGTTCCCCGGGACTAGCGGCGATAGTGTATTTT. It encodes CASSSPGLAAIVYF.

This clone occurred a few times. CDR3 protein: CASRLAGSQETQYF. In DNA form, the CDR3 reads TGTGCCAGCAGACTTGCGGGAAGCCAAGAGACCCAGTACTTC. The rearrangement links TRBV28 to TRBJ2-5, with D perhaps TRBD2 (6 bases). Germline assignment: CDR1 MDHEN and CDR2 SYDVKM. The CDR3 runs to 14 residues. V was trimmed by 6 bases and J by 1 base, leaving 12 bases between them. Using reference TRBV28 and TRBJ2-5 for the parts outside the CDR3, the full variable domain is DVKVTQSSRYLVKRTGEKVFLECVQDMDHENMFWYRQDPGLGLRLIYFSYDVKMKEKGDIPEGYSVSREKKERFSLILESASTNQTSMYLCASRLAGSQETQYFGPGTRLLVL.